The next 22 T cell receptor beta chains were all read from a single sample in a study of vaccination and CD4 T cells after COVID-19. The Oncomine TCR Beta short-read assay sequenced DNA from cultured CD4+ T cells. TCRdb recomputed calls from the PCR reads with MiXCR, one row per CDR3 protein. The sample carries over 15,000 distinct CDR3 sequences, 55% to 85% recorded once. The antigens these receptors bind are not known. The sample's treatment: roughly 10-day PBMC culture with coronavirus spike peptide pools or control peptides (ViraFEST assay). Sequenced: CD4+ T cells from blood, cultured in vitro. All receptors come from a human donor who had recovered from COVID-19.

In this sample, this clonotype turned up once. The chain couples TRBV7-2 to TRBJ1-5; D may be TRBD1 (6 bases). Germline lookup yields CDR1 SGHTA and CDR2 FQGNSA. V dropped 1 base and J dropped 4 bases, with 11 bases sitting between them. CDR3 size: 15 residues. The CDR3 sequence is CASSLGSGVNQPQHF. DNA for the CDR3: TGTGCCAGCAGCTTAGGTTCAGGGGTGAATCAGCCCCAGCATTTT. The full variable domain, its missing parts supplied by reference TRBV7-2 and TRBJ1-5, is GAGVSQSPSNKVTEKGKDVELRCDPISGHTALYWYRQSLGQGLEFLIYFQGNSAPDKSGLPSDRFSAERTGGSVSTLTIQRTQQEDSAVYLCASSLGSGVNQPQHFGDGTRLSIL.

This chain links TRBV7-2 with TRBJ1-4, with 8 bases fitting TRBD1. Germline V gene data show CDR1 as SGHTA and CDR2 as FQGNSA. CDR3 length: 14 residues. With V trimmed by 5 bases and J by 8 bases, 7 bases remained unmatched. CDR3 sequence: CASSPRGHWEKLFF. CDR3 coding DNA: TGTGCCAGCAGCCCCAGGGGGCATTGGGAAAAACTGTTTTTT.

This sequence joins TRBV7-2 and TRBJ2-3; D uncertain. V shed 5 bases and J shed 0 bases, with 15 bases lying between them. CDR3 length: 16 amino acids. Germline lookup yields CDR1 SGHTA and CDR2 FQGNSA. The DNA of the CDR3 is TGTGCCAGCAGCCCCCGATGGGATAGAAGCACAGATACGCAGTATTTT. Translating it yields CASSPRWDRSTDTQYF.

The CDR3 loop is CASSFDIQGPLHF. The CDR3 region has the DNA TGCGCCAGCAGCTTTGATATCCAGGGACCCCTCCACTTT. The V call is TRBV5-1, the J call TRBJ1-6; possible D gene TRBD1, 5 bases. CDR1 is SGHRS and CDR2 is YFSETQ in the germline V gene. This CDR3 has 13 residues. V lost 2 bases to trimming and J lost 12 bases, with 12 bases between them.

The chain joins TRBV7-8 to TRBJ1-2; D may be TRBD1 (5 bases). The germline gives CDR1 SGHVS, CDR2 FQNEAQ. Deletions cut 4 bases from V and 7 bases from J, with 10 bases between. The CDR3 consists of 12 residues. The CDR3 reads CASSSGTTGYTF. The CDR3 region has the DNA TGTGCCAGCAGCTCAGGGACGACTGGCTACACCTTC.

This clonotype occurred once. V gene TRBV19 combines with J gene TRBJ1-2; D unclear. Trimming pared 0 bases from V and 8 bases from J, leaving 10 bases between. The CDR3 is made up of 13 amino acids. Looked up from germline, CDR1 is LNHDA and CDR2 is SQIVND (reference sequence). CDR3 in DNA: TGTGCCAGTAGTATAGATCCAGGATACGGCTACACCTTC. Its protein product is CASSIDPGYGYTF.

The V gene is TRBV6-2 or TRBV6-3, the J gene TRBJ2-1; the match to TRBD2 covers 10 bases. CDR1 is MNHEY and CDR2 is SVGEGT in the germline V gene. Unmatched junction bases numbered 8, after V lost 5 bases and J lost 7 bases. The CDR3 has 15 residues. For the CDR3, the DNA is TGTGCCAGCAGTCTACTAGCGGGGTTTAATAATGAGCAGTTCTTC. The encoded protein is CASSLLAGFNNEQFF.

The gene calls are TRBV6-1 and TRBJ2-3, with 8 bases aligning to TRBD2. The germline gives CDR1 MNHNS, CDR2 SASEGT. With V trimmed by 5 bases and J by 6 bases, 7 bases remained unmatched. The CDR3 covers 14 residues. This CDR3 reads CASSKSGGGDTQYF. The CDR3 DNA reads as TGTGCCAGCAGTAAGAGCGGGGGCGGTGATACGCAGTATTTT.

The rearrangement uses TRBV4-3 and TRBJ2-1, with 16 bases lining up with TRBD2. The length of the CDR3 is 16 residues. CDR1 is LGHNA and CDR2 is YSLEER in the germline V gene. V lost 8 bases, J lost 8 bases, and 9 bases stayed unmatched. CDR3 amino acids: CASGTSGRAVFDEQFF. As DNA, the CDR3 is TGCGCCAGCGGGACTAGCGGGAGGGCCGTCTTTGATGAGCAGTTCTTC.

The gene calls are TRBV19 and TRBJ2-6, with a tentative D call TRBD1 (5 bases). Germline V gene lookup returns CDR1 LNHDA and CDR2 SQIVND (reference sequence). Deletions cut 4 bases from V and 1 base from J, with 11 bases between. CDR3 size: 16 residues. Written as DNA, the CDR3 is TGTGCCAGTAGTACCCTGGACACGTCTGGGGCCAACGTCCTGACTTTC. Residues: CASSTLDTSGANVLTF.

The chain joins TRBV12-3 or TRBV12-4 to TRBJ1-2; D remains ambiguous. This CDR3 has 12 amino acids. Trimming pared 6 bases from V and 7 bases from J, leaving 12 bases between. This CDR3 reads CASSRPGRGYTF. For the CDR3, the DNA is TGTGCCAGCAGCCGCCCCGGACGTGGCTACACCTTC.

This rearrangement joins TRBV28 to TRBJ2-7; a weak D match, TRBD1 (6 bases). The V gene's germline CDR1 is MDHEN and CDR2 SYDVKM. The CDR3 covers 17 residues. V lost 1 base and J lost 6, with 22 bases in between. The CDR3 DNA reads TGTGCCAGCAGTTTATTCGGCAGACAGGATGGGTTTGTCGAGCAGTACTTC. Protein product: CASSLFGRQDGFVEQYF.

The table lists this clonotype with a count of one. This chain uses TRBV30 with TRBJ2-7; D gene uncertain. Per the germline V gene, CDR1 is GTSNPN and CDR2 is SVGIG (reference sequence). The V end was cut by 1 base, the J end by 1 base, with 8 bases between. The CDR3 sequence is 13 residues long. DNA for the CDR3: TGTGCCTGGAGTGGTAGGGTTTCCTACGAGCAGTACTTC. Its protein is CAWSGRVSYEQYF.

The CDR3 sequence: CSARLGLAAETQYF. Here the CDR3 DNA reads TGCAGTGCTAGGTTAGGGCTGGCGGCCGAGACCCAGTACTTC. This chain joins TRBV20-1 and TRBJ2-5; D ambiguous. From germline, CDR1 is DFQATT and CDR2 SNEGSKA (reference sequence). This CDR3 comprises 14 residues. V was shortened by 3 bases and J by 5 bases, with 16 bases between the two germline ends.

The chain combines TRBV5-1 with TRBJ1-4, with D possibly being TRBD1 (6 bases). The CDR3 consists of 13 residues. The V end was cut by 4 bases, the J end by 6 bases, with 10 bases between. Looked up from germline, CDR1 is SGHRS and CDR2 is YFSETQ. The CDR3: CASSGGGDEKLFF. The CDR3, as DNA: TGCGCCAGCAGCGGAGGGGGGGATGAAAAACTGTTTTTT. The variable domain in full, with the rest retrieved from reference TRBV5-1 and TRBJ1-4, is KAGVTQTPRYLIKTRGQQVTLSCSPISGHRSVSWYQQTPGQGLQFLFEYFSETQRNKGNFPGRFSGRQFSNSRSEMNVSTLELGDSALYLCASSGGGDEKLFFGSGTQLSVL.

The gene calls are TRBV28 and TRBJ1-5; D uncertain. The ends were cut back, 8 bases at V and 1 base at J, with 9 bases in the middle. Germline CDR1 is MDHEN and CDR2 is SYDVKM. The CDR3 consists of 13 residues. DNA of the CDR3: TGTGCCAGCTCCCTGGTAAGCAATCAGCCCCAGCATTTT. Translated, it gives CASSLVSNQPQHF. Full variable domain (outside the CDR3, taken from reference TRBV28 and TRBJ1-5): DVKVTQSSRYLVKRTGEKVFLECVQDMDHENMFWYRQDPGLGLRLIYFSYDVKMKEKGDIPEGYSVSREKKERFSLILESASTNQTSMYLCASSLVSNQPQHFGDGTRLSIL.

V gene TRBV7-2 combines with J gene TRBJ2-7, with a possible D match to TRBD1 (5 bases). Per germline, CDR1 SGHTA and CDR2 FQGNSA. There are 14 residues in the CDR3. V lost 0 bases and J lost 7, with 13 bases in between. Written as DNA, the CDR3 is TGTGCCAGCAGCTTAGCCGGCAGCTCAGGGGAGCAGTACTTC. Encoded protein: CASSLAGSSGEQYF.

V and J are TRBV20-1 and TRBJ2-7, with D maybe TRBD2 (5 bases). Germline CDR1 DFQATT, CDR2 SNEGSKA (reference sequence). The length of the CDR3 is 10 residues. V was cut by 7 bases and J by 12 bases, with 16 bases left in between. Written as DNA, the CDR3 is TGCAGTGTTAAGGCACGGGGTCGGTACTTC. Translation: CSVKARGRYF.

This chain links TRBV7-3 with TRBJ2-3; D is perhaps TRBD2 (6 bases). V gave up 0 bases and J gave up 4 bases, with 14 bases separating them. Germline V lookup: CDR1 SGHTA, CDR2 FQGTGA. The CDR3 extends over 16 amino acids. CDR3: CASSLTGTAGSDTQYF. The DNA for the CDR3 is TGTGCCAGCAGCTTAACCGGGACTGCCGGGTCAGATACGCAGTATTTT.

On this clonotype itself: It is likely a read error, because the conserved phenylalanine at the end of the CDR3 is missing. The chain has TRBV6-1 and TRBJ1-5, with D perhaps TRBD1 (5 bases). V was cut by 6 bases and J by 6 bases, with 15 bases left in between. The germline gives CDR1 MNHNS, CDR2 SASEGT. The length of the CDR3 is 14 residues. The CDR3: CASRALAGGQPQHI. In DNA form, the CDR3 reads TGTGCCAGCAGAGCTCTCGCGGGGGGTCAGCCCCAGCATATT.

This clonotype was found once. In DNA, the CDR3 is TGTGCCAGCAGCCTCCGACTGGGGCTCACCGGGGAGCTGTTTTTT. Protein product: CASSLRLGLTGELFF. The chain is built from TRBV7-6 and TRBJ2-2, with D possibly matching TRBD1 (5 bases). Between the trimmed V and J ends, which lost 5 bases and 4 bases, there was a span of 14 bases. Germline CDR1 SGHVS, CDR2 FNYEAQ. The CDR3 is made up of 15 amino acids. The whole variable domain, remainder taken from reference TRBV7-6 and TRBJ2-2, is GAGVSQSPRYKVTKRGQDVALRCDPISGHVSLYWYRQALGQGPEFLTYFNYEAQQDKSGLPNDRFSAERPEGSISTLTIQRTEQRDSAMYRCASSLRLGLTGELFFGEGSRLTVL.

The V gene is TRBV5-1, the J gene TRBJ2-7; D is unresolved. This CDR3 comprises 15 residues. Germline V gives CDR1 SGHRS, CDR2 YFSETQ. Trimming took off 0 bases at V and 3 bases at J, with 13 bases between the two ends. The CDR3 sequence: CASSLAPIPDYEQYF. The CDR3 region has the DNA TGCGCCAGCAGCTTGGCCCCTATACCTGACTACGAGCAGTACTTC.